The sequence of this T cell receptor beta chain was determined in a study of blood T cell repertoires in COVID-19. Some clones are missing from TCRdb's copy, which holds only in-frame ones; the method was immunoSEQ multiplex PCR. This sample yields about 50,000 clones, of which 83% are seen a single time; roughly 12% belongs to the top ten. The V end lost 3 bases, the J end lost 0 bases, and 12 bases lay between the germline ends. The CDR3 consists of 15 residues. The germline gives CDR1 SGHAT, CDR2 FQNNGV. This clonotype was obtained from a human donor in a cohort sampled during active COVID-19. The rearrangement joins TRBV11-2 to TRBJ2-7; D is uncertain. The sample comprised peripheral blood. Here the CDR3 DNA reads TGTGCCAGCAGCTTCGGTCGGGTTAGCTCCTACGAGCAGTACTTC. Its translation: CASSFGRVSSYEQYF.